The present TCR beta chain was sequenced within a study of cytomegalovirus exposure and HLA in healthy donors. The length of the CDR3 is 14 residues. Deletions cut 1 base from V and 1 base from J, with 10 bases between. CDR1 and CDR2 from the germline V gene are SQVTM and ANQGSEA. For this clone: Its antigen is still unknown.

Study results and caveats: Most TCR sequences were seen very rarely across donors, but some public TCRs occurred in many. Follow-up analysis seemed to connect common viral pathogens with several of the most significant clusters identified.

Amplification used 60 Vbeta primers and 13 Jbeta primers. Data came from immunoSEQ multiplex PCR; TCRdb stores just in-frame clones and leaves some out. The sample lists more than 100,000 clones; 79% were seen once. The specimen was PBMCs. This chain links TRBV29-1 with TRBJ1-1; D not resolved. This sequence originates from a male donor in good health and CMV-seronegative. CDR3 protein: CSVEGASRNTEAFF. CDR3 nucleotides: TGCAGCGTTGAAGGGGCGTCTCGGAACACTGAAGCTTTCTTT.